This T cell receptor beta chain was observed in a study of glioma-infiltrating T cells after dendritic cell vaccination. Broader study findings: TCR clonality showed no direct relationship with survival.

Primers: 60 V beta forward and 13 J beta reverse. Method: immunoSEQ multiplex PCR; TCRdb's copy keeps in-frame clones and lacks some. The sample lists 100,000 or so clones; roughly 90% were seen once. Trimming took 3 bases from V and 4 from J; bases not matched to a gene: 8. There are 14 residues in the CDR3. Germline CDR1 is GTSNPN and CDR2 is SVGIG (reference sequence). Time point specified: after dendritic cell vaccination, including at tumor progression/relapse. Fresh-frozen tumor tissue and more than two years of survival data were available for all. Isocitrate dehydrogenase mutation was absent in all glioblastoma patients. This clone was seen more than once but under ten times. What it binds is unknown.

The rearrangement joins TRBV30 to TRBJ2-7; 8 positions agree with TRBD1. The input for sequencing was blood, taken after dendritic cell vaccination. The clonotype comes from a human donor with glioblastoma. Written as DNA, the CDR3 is TGTGCCTGGAGAGCTACAGGGGGGAATTACGAGCAGTACTTC. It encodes CAWRATGGNYEQYF.